A selection of T cell receptor beta chains follows, all from one sample in a study of T cell responses to AZD1222 COVID-19 vaccine. The repertoire was sequenced with immunoSEQ multiplex PCR; TCRdb's copy has only in-frame clones and lacks some. Of around 120,000 clones listed, approximately 92% were seen once; the top ten hold about 1.1%. This specimen consisted of peripheral blood, obtained on day 0 of AZD1222 vaccination. The origin of the receptors is an adult in good health. The CDR3 runs from the conserved cysteine through the conserved F or W. D genes are given only for firm matches. Some rows mark clone size as missing; the rest say once, few, many or name a class of expanded clone.

j_gene	v_gene	abundance	d_gene	CDR3nt	CDR3aa
TRBJ1-1	TRBV9	NA	NA	TGTGCCAGCAGCGAACTTTCCCGGGACACTGAAGCTTTCTTT	CASSELSRDTEAFF
TRBJ2-7	TRBV29-1	once	NA	TGCACCGCGTTGGGCCACGAGCAGTACTTC	CTALGHEQYF
TRBJ1-1	TRBV5-1	NA	NA	TGCGCCAGCAGTCCAGAAGGAGGGTTAGGCACTGAAGCTTTCTTT	CASSPEGGLGTEAFF
TRBJ1-5	TRBV6-6	NA	TRBD1	TGTGCCAGCAGTTACCCTGGGACAGGGGGGACTCAGCCCCAGCATTTT	CASSYPGTGGTQPQHF
TRBJ2-2	TRBV7-7	NA	TRBD1	TGTGCCAGCAGCTTATACGCTGGGACAGGGCTCGGGGAGCTGTTTTTT	CASSLYAGTGLGELFF
TRBJ2-1	TRBV10-3	NA	TRBD2	TGTGCCATCAGTGAGTCCGGACTAGCGGGAGACAATGAGCAGTTCTTC	CAISESGLAGDNEQFF
TRBJ2-1	TRBV28	NA	TRBD2	TGTGCCAGCAGTTTATGGGCTAGCGGGAGCAATGAGCAGTTCTTC	CASSLWASGSNEQFF
TRBJ1-6	TRBV18	NA	NA	TGTGCCAGCTCGCCAAGGGGGGACCGAGATAATTCACCCCTCCACTTT	CASSPRGDRDNSPLHF
TRBJ1-2	TRBV9	NA	NA	TGTGCCAGCACACCGAGAACAGATCTCTATGGCTACACCTTC	CASTPRTDLYGYTF
TRBJ2-5	TRBV28	NA	NA	TGTGCCAGCAGTCTAATGGGCGTGGGGGAGTGGGATGGGGAGACCCAGTACTTC	CASSLMGVGEWDGETQYF
TRBJ2-3	TRBV24-1	once	NA	TGTGCCACCAGTATGGACAGCACAGATACGCAGTATTTT	CATSMDSTDTQYF
TRBJ1-6	TRBV6-6	NA	NA	TGTGCCAGCAGTTACGAGTCTCTAGGGGAGAGGTCACCCCTCCACTTT	CASSYESLGERSPLHF
TRBJ2-5	TRBV18	NA	NA	TGTGCCAGCTCACCCCCAGGGGCGAGGACCGCAGAGACCCAGTACTTC	CASSPPGARTAETQYF
TRBJ1-5	TRBV20-1	few	NA	TGCAGTGCTAGTCGGGGAAGCAATCAGCCCCAGCATTTT	CSASRGSNQPQHF
TRBJ2-2	TRBV7-9	NA	NA	TGTGCCAGCAGCTTACGACAGGGAGGGACCGGGGAGCTGTTTTTT	CASSLRQGGTGELFF
TRBJ2-7	TRBV5-1	NA	NA	TGCGCCAGCATCCGAGGGGCAGGAGATTACGAGCAGTACTTC	CASIRGAGDYEQYF
TRBJ1-2	TRBV20-1	NA	NA	TGCAGTGCTAGTTCCCACAAGAATAACTATGGCTACACCTTC	CSASSHKNNYGYTF
TRBJ1-1	TRBV7-3	NA	TRBD1	TGTGCCAGCAGCTTATTGGGACAGGGAAACACTGAAGCTTTCTTT	CASSLLGQGNTEAFF
TRBJ1-2	TRBV6-5	NA	TRBD1	TGTGCCAGCAGCCCAGGACAGGGGGCAGGCTATGGCTACACCTTC	CASSPGQGAGYGYTF
TRBJ1-5	TRBV2	NA	TRBD1	TGTGCCAGCAGTGGACAGGGTTTCAATCAGCCCCAGCATTTT	CASSGQGFNQPQHF
TRBJ1-6	TRBV13	NA	NA	TGTGCCAGCACCCCCGCAGGCCGGGGTTCACCCCTCCACTTT	CASTPAGRGSPLHF
TRBJ2-1	TRBV7-2	NA	TRBD2	TGTGCCAGCAGCTCCCCGGGACTAGCGGGATTGGCGCAGTTCTTC	CASSSPGLAGLAQFF
TRBJ1-2	TRBV2	NA	TRBD1	TGTGCCAGCAGTGAAGAAGGAACAGGGGTCTATGGCTACACCTTC	CASSEEGTGVYGYTF
TRBJ1-2	TRBV5-1	NA	NA	TGCGCCAGCAGCTTAGGGGGCTATGGCTACACCTTC	CASSLGGYGYTF
TRBJ1-4	TRBV15	NA	NA	TGTGCCACCAGCAGAGATCTGGGGAGTAATGAAAAACTGTTTTTT	CATSRDLGSNEKLFF
TRBJ2-2	TRBV5-6	NA	NA	TGTGCCAGCAATCGCGGGAAAGCCCCCGGGGAGCTGTTTTTT	CASNRGKAPGELFF